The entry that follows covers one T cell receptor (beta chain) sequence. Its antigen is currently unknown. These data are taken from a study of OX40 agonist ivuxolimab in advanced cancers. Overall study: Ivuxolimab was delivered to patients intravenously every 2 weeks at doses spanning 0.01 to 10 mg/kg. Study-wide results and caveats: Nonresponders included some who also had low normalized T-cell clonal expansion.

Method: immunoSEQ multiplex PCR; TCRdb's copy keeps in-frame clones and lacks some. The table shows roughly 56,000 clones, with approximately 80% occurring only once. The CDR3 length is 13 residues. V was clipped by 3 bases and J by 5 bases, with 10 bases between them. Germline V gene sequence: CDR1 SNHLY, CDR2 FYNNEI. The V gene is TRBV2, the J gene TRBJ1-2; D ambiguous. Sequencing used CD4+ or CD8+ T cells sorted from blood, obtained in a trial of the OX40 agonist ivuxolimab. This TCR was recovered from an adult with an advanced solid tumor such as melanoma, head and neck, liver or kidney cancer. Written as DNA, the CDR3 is TGTGCCAGCAGTGAGATAGGTAGTTATGGCTACACCTTC. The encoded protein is CASSEIGSYGYTF.